This T cell receptor beta chain derives from a study of memory CD4+ T cells and cytomegalovirus serostatus. Germline V gene lookup returns CDR1 SGHVS and CDR2 FNYEAQ. V dropped 0 bases and J dropped 0 bases, with 15 bases sitting between them. The CDR3 loop spans 18 amino acids. The method was immunoSEQ multiplex PCR; TCRdb's version includes in-frame clones alone and lacks a portion of them. The table includes approximately 51,000 clones, approximately 74% detected once. Of note for this clone: The antigen remains undetermined.

Single viable CD3+CD4+CD8-CD45RO+ cells were sorted as the memory CD4+ T cells. Study-wide results and caveats: Repertoires predicted CMV serostatus with median bootstrapped AUC of around 0.96.

The sample comprised memory CD4+ T cells from blood. The chain is built from TRBV7-6 and TRBJ2-1, with a weak D call TRBD2 (7 bases). The TCR comes from an adult in good health and CMV-seropositive. CDR3 sequence: CASSLARPGGASYNEQFF. DNA of the CDR3: TGTGCCAGCAGCTTAGCCAGGCCTGGGGGGGCCTCCTACAATGAGCAGTTCTTC.